These T cell receptor beta chains were read from a single sample in a study of relationships among human T cell subsets. From the multiplex PCR reads, TCRdb called clonotypes with MiXCR, one entry per CDR3 protein. The sample shows roughly 7,200 distinct CDR3 sequences, under 70% of them seen only once. The sample consisted of naive and transitional (CD45RA+) T cells sorted from blood. The receptors were sampled from a middle-aged man in good health. CDR3s include the opening cysteine and the closing phenylalanine or tryptophan. Each record gives: V gene, D gene, J gene, clone size, CDR3 protein, CDR3 DNA. A D gene is named only where the DNA matches it firmly. Clone size is given for some rows only: seen once, a few or many times, or a class if the clone is expanded.

V gene: TRBV19; D gene: TRBD2; J gene: TRBJ2-1; clone size: -; CDR3 protein: CASSISAGGGNEQFF; CDR3 DNA: TGTGCCAGTAGTATTTCAGCGGGAGGAGGTAATGAGCAGTTCTTC
V gene: TRBV24-1; D gene: TRBD2; J gene: TRBJ2-2; clone size: once; CDR3 protein: CATREPGTSGSDTGELFF; CDR3 DNA: TGTGCCACCAGAGAACCCGGGACTAGCGGGAGTGACACCGGGGAGCTGTTTTTT
V gene: TRBV5-1; D gene: -; J gene: TRBJ2-2; clone size: few; CDR3 protein: CASSGEQITGRAGELFF; CDR3 DNA: TGCGCCAGCAGCGGGGAACAAATAACAGGGAGAGCCGGGGAGCTGTTTTTT
V gene: TRBV6-6; D gene: -; J gene: TRBJ1-1; clone size: -; CDR3 protein: CASTYGRGGEAFF; CDR3 DNA: TGTGCCAGCACCTACGGACGGGGCGGTGAAGCTTTCTTT
V gene: TRBV5-1; D gene: TRBD1; J gene: TRBJ2-1; clone size: -; CDR3 protein: CASSLATGDYNEQFF; CDR3 DNA: TGCGCCAGCAGCTTGGCAACAGGGGACTACAATGAGCAGTTCTTC
V gene: TRBV12-3/TRBV12-4; D gene: -; J gene: TRBJ2-1; clone size: few; CDR3 protein: CASSESSSYNEQFF; CDR3 DNA: TGTGCCAGCAGTGAGTCGAGCTCCTACAATGAGCAGTTCTTC
V gene: TRBV11-2; D gene: -; J gene: TRBJ2-7; clone size: -; CDR3 protein: CASSLSAAGLHEQYF; CDR3 DNA: TGTGCCAGCAGCTTAAGCGCAGCTGGTTTGCACGAGCAGTACTTC
V gene: TRBV27; D gene: -; J gene: TRBJ2-3; clone size: -; CDR3 protein: CASSPRVLDTQYF; CDR3 DNA: TGTGCCAGCAGTCCTAGGGTCTTGGATACGCAGTATTTT
V gene: TRBV12-3/TRBV12-4; D gene: -; J gene: TRBJ2-2; clone size: few; CDR3 protein: CASSALKIANTGELFF; CDR3 DNA: TGTGCCAGCAGTGCGCTAAAAATCGCGAACACCGGGGAGCTGTTTTTT
V gene: TRBV18; D gene: -; J gene: TRBJ2-1; clone size: -; CDR3 protein: CASTAGNNEQFF; CDR3 DNA: TGTGCCAGCACAGCAGGAAACAATGAGCAGTTCTTC
V gene: TRBV11-2; D gene: TRBD2; J gene: TRBJ2-7; clone size: few; CDR3 protein: CASSLAGGPSEQYF; CDR3 DNA: TGTGCCAGCAGCTTAGCGGGAGGGCCCAGCGAGCAGTACTTC
V gene: TRBV2; D gene: -; J gene: TRBJ2-7; clone size: -; CDR3 protein: CASSLYEQYF; CDR3 DNA: TGTGCCAGCAGTCTTTACGAGCAGTACTTC
V gene: TRBV13; D gene: -; J gene: TRBJ1-1; clone size: large; CDR3 protein: CASSGAGAVEAFF; CDR3 DNA: TGTGCCAGCAGCGGGGCCGGGGCAGTGGAAGCTTTCTTT
V gene: TRBV30; D gene: -; J gene: TRBJ1-1; clone size: -; CDR3 protein: CAWSQGDTEAFF; CDR3 DNA: TGTGCCTGGAGTCAAGGAGACACTGAAGCTTTCTTT
V gene: TRBV29-1; D gene: -; J gene: TRBJ2-7; clone size: -; CDR3 protein: CSVKRSNSYEQYF; CDR3 DNA: TGCAGCGTGAAGAGGTCGAACTCCTACGAGCAGTACTTC
V gene: TRBV11-2; D gene: TRBD1; J gene: TRBJ2-7; clone size: -; CDR3 protein: CASSLAGQSSRSYEQYF; CDR3 DNA: TGTGCCAGCAGCTTAGCGGGACAGTCCTCTCGGTCCTACGAGCAGTACTTC
V gene: TRBV10-3; D gene: TRBD1; J gene: TRBJ2-3; clone size: -; CDR3 protein: CAIGSGQETDTQYF; CDR3 DNA: TGTGCCATCGGGTCGGGACAGGAGACAGATACGCAGTATTTT
V gene: TRBV20-1; D gene: TRBD1; J gene: TRBJ2-1; clone size: -; CDR3 protein: CSAPGQGPLNEQFF; CDR3 DNA: TGCAGTGCCCCGGGACAGGGACCCCTCAATGAGCAGTTCTTC
V gene: TRBV18; D gene: -; J gene: TRBJ1-1; clone size: few; CDR3 protein: CASSPGGGNTEAFF; CDR3 DNA: TGTGCCAGCTCACCCGGAGGGGGGAACACTGAAGCTTTCTTT
V gene: TRBV30; D gene: -; J gene: TRBJ1-2; clone size: -; CDR3 protein: CAWRDYGYTF; CDR3 DNA: TGTGCCTGGCGGGACTATGGCTACACCTTC
V gene: TRBV5-1; D gene: TRBD2; J gene: TRBJ2-1; clone size: -; CDR3 protein: CASSPWTSESSYNEQFF; CDR3 DNA: TGCGCCAGCAGCCCATGGACTAGCGAAAGCTCCTACAATGAGCAGTTCTTC
V gene: TRBV11-3; D gene: -; J gene: TRBJ2-5; clone size: -; CDR3 protein: CASSQGGETQYF; CDR3 DNA: TGTGCCAGCAGCCAGGGAGGAGAGACCCAGTACTTC
V gene: TRBV28; D gene: -; J gene: TRBJ2-6; clone size: -; CDR3 protein: CASSLQASGANVLTF; CDR3 DNA: TGTGCCAGCAGTTTACAAGCCTCTGGGGCCAACGTCCTGACTTTC
V gene: TRBV27; D gene: TRBD2; J gene: TRBJ2-3; clone size: -; CDR3 protein: CASSSLSGTRPDTQYF; CDR3 DNA: TGTGCCAGCAGTAGTCTAAGCGGGACCAGGCCAGATACGCAGTATTTT
V gene: TRBV6-1; D gene: TRBD1; J gene: TRBJ1-5; clone size: -; CDR3 protein: CASSGGQGRPNQPQHF; CDR3 DNA: TGTGCCAGCAGTGGGGGACAGGGGAGGCCTAATCAGCCCCAGCATTTT
V gene: TRBV12-3/TRBV12-4; D gene: TRBD1; J gene: TRBJ1-1; clone size: -; CDR3 protein: CASSSTGGYTEAFF; CDR3 DNA: TGTGCCAGCAGTTCAACAGGGGGTTACACTGAAGCTTTCTTT
V gene: TRBV28; D gene: -; J gene: TRBJ1-1; clone size: -; CDR3 protein: CASRSGQNTEAFF; CDR3 DNA: TGTGCCAGCAGATCGGGCCAGAACACTGAAGCTTTCTTT
V gene: TRBV25-1; D gene: -; J gene: TRBJ2-2; clone size: -; CDR3 protein: CASRPVGYTGELFF; CDR3 DNA: TGTGCCAGCAGACCTGTGGGATACACCGGGGAGCTGTTTTTT
V gene: TRBV18; D gene: -; J gene: TRBJ2-5; clone size: -; CDR3 protein: CASSPGFLKETQYF; CDR3 DNA: TGTGCCAGCTCACCGGGATTCTTAAAAGAGACCCAGTACTTC
V gene: TRBV20-1; D gene: -; J gene: TRBJ2-3; clone size: -; CDR3 protein: CSARSPSTTQYF; CDR3 DNA: TGCAGTGCTAGATCCCCCAGTACGACGCAGTATTTT
V gene: TRBV28; D gene: -; J gene: TRBJ1-6; clone size: -; CDR3 protein: CASRDNDNSPLHF; CDR3 DNA: TGTGCCAGCAGGGACAATGATAATTCACCCCTCCACTTT
V gene: TRBV4-1; D gene: -; J gene: TRBJ2-3; clone size: once; CDR3 protein: CASSLRGGPGATDTQYF; CDR3 DNA: TGCGCCAGCAGCCTCCGAGGGGGCCCGGGAGCAACAGATACGCAGTATTTT
V gene: TRBV5-1; D gene: TRBD1; J gene: TRBJ2-7; clone size: -; CDR3 protein: CASSSSGTEAYEQYF; CDR3 DNA: TGCGCCAGCAGCTCGTCCGGGACAGAGGCCTACGAGCAGTACTTC
V gene: TRBV20-1; D gene: TRBD2; J gene: TRBJ2-7; clone size: -; CDR3 protein: CSARLTSGSRKAPYEQYF; CDR3 DNA: TGCAGTGCTCGTTTGACTAGCGGGAGTAGGAAGGCTCCCTACGAGCAGTACTTC
V gene: TRBV11-2; D gene: -; J gene: TRBJ2-3; clone size: few; CDR3 protein: CASSLLGQGFTDTQYF; CDR3 DNA: TGTGCCAGCAGCTTATTGGGCCAGGGCTTCACAGATACGCAGTATTTT
V gene: TRBV10-2; D gene: TRBD2; J gene: TRBJ2-3; clone size: -; CDR3 protein: CASSGGASGDTQYF; CDR3 DNA: TGCGCCAGCAGCGGGGGGGCTTCAGGAGATACGCAGTATTTT
V gene: TRBV7-2; D gene: -; J gene: TRBJ2-3; clone size: -; CDR3 protein: CASSSWGTQYF; CDR3 DNA: TGTGCCAGCAGCTCTTGGGGTACGCAGTATTTT
V gene: TRBV2; D gene: -; J gene: TRBJ1-4; clone size: few; CDR3 protein: CASSGDTSTNEKLFF; CDR3 DNA: TGTGCCAGCAGTGGGGACACGTCAACTAATGAAAAACTGTTTTTT
V gene: TRBV4-1; D gene: -; J gene: TRBJ1-2; clone size: -; CDR3 protein: CASSPGRGMDYGYTF; CDR3 DNA: TGCGCCAGCAGCCCAGGGAGGGGGATGGACTATGGCTACACCTTC
V gene: TRBV7-6; D gene: -; J gene: TRBJ2-5; clone size: -; CDR3 protein: CASGARDGKETQYF; CDR3 DNA: TGTGCCAGCGGCGCCAGGGACGGCAAAGAGACCCAGTACTTC
V gene: TRBV4-2; D gene: -; J gene: TRBJ2-5; clone size: -; CDR3 protein: CASSQRGMQETQYF; CDR3 DNA: TGTGCCAGCAGCCAACGGGGGATGCAGGAGACCCAGTACTTC
V gene: TRBV7-4; D gene: -; J gene: TRBJ2-4; clone size: -; CDR3 protein: CASSHAFLAKNIQYF; CDR3 DNA: TGTGCCAGCAGCCATGCCTTCCTAGCCAAAAACATTCAGTACTTC
V gene: TRBV6-6; D gene: -; J gene: TRBJ2-3; clone size: few; CDR3 protein: CASSGGVTQYF; CDR3 DNA: TGTGCCAGCAGTGGCGGAGTTACGCAGTATTTT
V gene: TRBV28; D gene: TRBD1; J gene: TRBJ2-1; clone size: -; CDR3 protein: CASNEGGGNNEQFF; CDR3 DNA: TGTGCCAGCAATGAAGGGGGCGGTAACAATGAGCAGTTCTTC
V gene: TRBV10-3; D gene: TRBD1; J gene: TRBJ2-4; clone size: -; CDR3 protein: CATFGQDRNIQYF; CDR3 DNA: TGTGCCACCTTCGGACAGGACCGGAACATTCAGTACTTC
V gene: TRBV5-4; D gene: TRBD2; J gene: TRBJ2-1; clone size: -; CDR3 protein: CASSFRTSGGKDEQFF; CDR3 DNA: TGCGCCAGCAGCTTTAGGACTAGCGGGGGGAAGGATGAGCAGTTCTTC
V gene: TRBV28; D gene: -; J gene: TRBJ1-2; clone size: -; CDR3 protein: CASEGRNYGYTF; CDR3 DNA: TGTGCCAGCGAAGGGCGGAACTATGGCTACACCTTC
V gene: TRBV13; D gene: TRBD2; J gene: TRBJ2-1; clone size: -; CDR3 protein: CASSLVSSLAGNEQFF; CDR3 DNA: TGTGCCAGCAGCTTAGTTAGTTCACTAGCGGGGAATGAGCAGTTCTTC
V gene: TRBV7-9; D gene: -; J gene: TRBJ2-7; clone size: -; CDR3 protein: CASSRDSYYEQYF; CDR3 DNA: TGTGCCAGCAGCCGTGACAGCTACTACGAGCAGTACTTC
V gene: TRBV12-3/TRBV12-4; D gene: -; J gene: TRBJ2-1; clone size: -; CDR3 protein: CASRPGTLSSYNEQFF; CDR3 DNA: TGTGCCAGCAGACCCGGGACTTTAAGCTCCTACAATGAGCAGTTCTTC
V gene: TRBV15; D gene: -; J gene: TRBJ1-2; clone size: few; CDR3 protein: CATSRDPGPGGYTF; CDR3 DNA: TGTGCCACCAGCAGAGATCCCGGGCCAGGGGGCTACACCTTC
V gene: TRBV6-5; D gene: TRBD2; J gene: TRBJ2-7; clone size: -; CDR3 protein: CASSQGLAGWGTYEQYF; CDR3 DNA: TGTGCCAGCAGTCAAGGACTAGCGGGATGGGGAACCTACGAGCAGTACTTC
V gene: TRBV28; D gene: TRBD1; J gene: TRBJ1-2; clone size: -; CDR3 protein: CASSTMTGGIYGYTF; CDR3 DNA: TGTGCCAGCAGCACTATGACAGGGGGAATCTATGGCTACACCTTC
V gene: TRBV28; D gene: TRBD1; J gene: TRBJ1-4; clone size: -; CDR3 protein: CASSRDRGPTNEKLFF; CDR3 DNA: TGTGCCAGCAGCCGGGACAGGGGGCCCACTAATGAAAAACTGTTTTTT
V gene: TRBV5-4; D gene: TRBD2; J gene: TRBJ2-3; clone size: -; CDR3 protein: CASSLRGSLTDTQYF; CDR3 DNA: TGTGCCAGCAGCTTGCGCGGGAGTCTCACAGATACGCAGTATTTT
V gene: TRBV7-9; D gene: -; J gene: TRBJ1-1; clone size: -; CDR3 protein: CASSSFAGVTEAFF; CDR3 DNA: TGTGCCAGCAGCTCCTTCGCAGGGGTTACTGAAGCTTTCTTT
V gene: TRBV27; D gene: TRBD2; J gene: TRBJ2-1; clone size: once; CDR3 protein: CASTLAGRYNEQFF; CDR3 DNA: TGTGCCAGCACTTTAGCGGGAAGATACAATGAGCAGTTCTTC